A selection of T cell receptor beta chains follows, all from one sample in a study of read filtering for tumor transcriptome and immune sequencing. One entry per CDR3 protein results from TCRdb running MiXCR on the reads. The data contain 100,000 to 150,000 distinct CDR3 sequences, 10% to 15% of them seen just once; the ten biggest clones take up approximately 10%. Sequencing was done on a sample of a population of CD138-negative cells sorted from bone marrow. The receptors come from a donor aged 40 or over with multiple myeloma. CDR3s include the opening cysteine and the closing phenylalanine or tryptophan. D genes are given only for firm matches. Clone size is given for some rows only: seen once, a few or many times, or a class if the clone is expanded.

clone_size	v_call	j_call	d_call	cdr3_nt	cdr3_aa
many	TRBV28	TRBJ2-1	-	TGTGCCAGCACCCCACCCAGGGGAAGCTCCTACAATGAGCAGTTCTTC	CASTPPRGSSYNEQFF
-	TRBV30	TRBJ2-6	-	TGTGCCTGGAGGATGCAGGGATCCCCTGGGGCCAACGTCCTGACTTTC	CAWRMQGSPGANVLTF
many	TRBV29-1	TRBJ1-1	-	TGCAGCGTTGGCGAAGGGGCGCGTACTGAAGCTTTCTTT	CSVGEGARTEAFF
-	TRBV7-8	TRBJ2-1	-	TGTGCCAGCAGCTTCGGAGGGGAGGTAAATGAGCAGTTCTTC	CASSFGGEVNEQFF
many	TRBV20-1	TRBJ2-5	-	TGCAGTGCGGCAGGGAGTCACCAAGAGACCCAGTACTTC	CSAAGSHQETQYF
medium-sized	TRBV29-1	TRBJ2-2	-	TGCAGCGTTGAAGGGGTCGACACCGGGGAGCTGTTTTTT	CSVEGVDTGELFF
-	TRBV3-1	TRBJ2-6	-	TGTGCCAGCACCCGGAGGGGGGCCAACGTCCTGACTTTC	CASTRRGANVLTF
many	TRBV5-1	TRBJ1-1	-	TGCGCCAGCAGCATGGGACCTTCGAACACTGAAGCTTTCTTT	CASSMGPSNTEAFF
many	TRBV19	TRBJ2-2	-	TGTGCCAGTAGCCCAACGGGGGGACAGGACACCGGGGAGCTGTTTTTT	CASSPTGGQDTGELFF
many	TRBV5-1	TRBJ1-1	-	TGCGCCAGCAGCTTGGAGCCGGACACATGGGACACTGAAGCTTTCTTT	CASSLEPDTWDTEAFF
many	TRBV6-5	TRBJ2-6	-	TGTGCCAGCTCAGGAGCTGGGGCCAACGTCCTGACTTTC	CASSGAGANVLTF
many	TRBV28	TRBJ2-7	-	TGTGCCAGCACTCTTGGGGGCCCGGAATACGAGCAGTACTTC	CASTLGGPEYEQYF
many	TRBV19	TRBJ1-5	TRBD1	TGTGCCAGTAGACACCGGGACAGGGGCCAGCCCCAGCATTTT	CASRHRDRGQPQHF
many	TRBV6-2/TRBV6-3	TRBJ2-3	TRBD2	TGTGCCAGCAGTTATCCCCCTAGCGGGAGCACAGATACGCAGTATTTT	CASSYPPSGSTDTQYF
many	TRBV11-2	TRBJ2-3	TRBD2	TGTGCCAGCGGTCCTCTAGCGGGGGGACGAGGGGCGCAGTATTTT	CASGPLAGGRGAQYF
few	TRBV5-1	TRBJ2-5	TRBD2	TGCGCCAGCAGCTTGGGTTCCGGGGGGGCCCCGGAGACCCAGTACTTC	CASSLGSGGAPETQYF
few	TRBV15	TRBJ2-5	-	TGTGCCACCAGCAGCCGGCCCCAAGAGACCCAGTACTTC	CATSSRPQETQYF
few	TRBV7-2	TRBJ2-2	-	TGTGCCAGCAGCTTTCGGGGCCAGAACACCGGGGAGCTGTTTTTT	CASSFRGQNTGELFF
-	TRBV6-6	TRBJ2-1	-	TGTGCCAGCAGTTACTCGAGGGGGGGCGAGCAGTTCTTC	CASSYSRGGEQFF
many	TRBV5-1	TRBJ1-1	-	TGCGCCAGCAGCTTGGGCCTGAACGCTGAAGCTTTCTTT	CASSLGLNAEAFF
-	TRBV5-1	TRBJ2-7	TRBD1	TGCGCCAGCAGCCCCGGGACAGGGTTTAACGAGCAGTACTTC	CASSPGTGFNEQYF
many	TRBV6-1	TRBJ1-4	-	TGTGCCAGCAGTGGGGACGGCCGGGATGAAAAACTGTTTTTT	CASSGDGRDEKLFF
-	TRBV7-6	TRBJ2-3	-	TGTGCCAGCAGCCTCGGAGGGAGAGGGGGCACAGATACGCAGTATTTT	CASSLGGRGGTDTQYF
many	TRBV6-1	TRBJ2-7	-	TGTGCCAGCAGTAGCAGGGACGGATTCTACGAGCAGTACTTC	CASSSRDGFYEQYF
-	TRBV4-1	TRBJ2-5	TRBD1	TGCGCCAGCAGCCAAGACGAGGCCAGGGGGCGAGAGACCCAGTACTTC	CASSQDEARGRETQYF
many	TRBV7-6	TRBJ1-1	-	TGTGCCAGCAGCCAAGATACGATTGGGACTGAAGCTTTCTTT	CASSQDTIGTEAFF
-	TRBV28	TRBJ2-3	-	TGTGCCAGCAGTTCGCGACGGGGGCGAGTTACGCAGTATTTT	CASSSRRGRVTQYF
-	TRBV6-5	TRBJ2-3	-	TGTGCCAGCAGTCTGGGAGGTACGCAGTATTTT	CASSLGGTQYF
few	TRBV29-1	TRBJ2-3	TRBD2	TGCAGCGTGGGGAGCGGGAGCGACTCAGATACGCAGTATTTT	CSVGSGSDSDTQYF
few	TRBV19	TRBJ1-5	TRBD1	TGTGCCAGTAGTCTCCAGGGGGCCGGGGATCAGCCCCAGCATTTT	CASSLQGAGDQPQHF
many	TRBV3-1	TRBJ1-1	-	TGTGCCAGCACCGGGGACGGGAACACTGAAGCTTTCTTT	CASTGDGNTEAFF
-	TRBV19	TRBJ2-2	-	TGTGCCAGTAGTATGCGGGCCGGGGAGCTGTTTTTT	CASSMRAGELFF
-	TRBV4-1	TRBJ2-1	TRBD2	TGCGCCAGCAGCCCGACTAGCGGGGCGTACAATGAGCAGTTCTTC	CASSPTSGAYNEQFF
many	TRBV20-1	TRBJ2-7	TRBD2	TGCAGTGCAAGGACTAGCGGAACCTACGAGCAGTACTTC	CSARTSGTYEQYF
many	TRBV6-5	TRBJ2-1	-	TGTGCCAGCAGTTACGGCCTAGCCACGGGATACAATGAGCAGTTCTTC	CASSYGLATGYNEQFF
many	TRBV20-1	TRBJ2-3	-	TGCCCCGAGGGAGGAGGGCCAACTAGCACAGATACGCAGTATTTT	CPEGGGPTSTDTQYF
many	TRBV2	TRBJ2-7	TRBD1	TGTGCCAGCAGTGAACGACAGGGGGTAGTTAGGCAGTACTTC	CASSERQGVVRQYF
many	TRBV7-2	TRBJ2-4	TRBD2	TGTGCCAGCAGCTTAGGACTAGCGGGAGTGTTGAACTTC	CASSLGLAGVLNF
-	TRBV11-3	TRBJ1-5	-	TGTGCCAGCAGCTTAGACGGCCAGGTATCCGGGCCCCAGCATTTT	CASSLDGQVSGPQHF
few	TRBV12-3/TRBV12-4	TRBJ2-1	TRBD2	TGTGCCAGCATCTCCGGGACTAGCGGGTACAATGAGCAGTTCTTC	CASISGTSGYNEQFF
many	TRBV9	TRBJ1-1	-	TGTGCCAGCAGCGTAGAAGGAAACTGGAACACTGAAGCTTTCTTT	CASSVEGNWNTEAFF
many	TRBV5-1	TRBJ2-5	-	TGCGCCAGCAGCTTTTTAGGGTATGGGGACGGGAGCAATCAAGAGACCCAGTACTTC	CASSFLGYGDGSNQETQYF
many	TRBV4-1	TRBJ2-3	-	TGCGCCAGCAGCCGAGGGGATGGAGATACGCAGTATTTT	CASSRGDGDTQYF
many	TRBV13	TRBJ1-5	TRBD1	TGTGCCAGCAGCTGGGACAGAGATCAGCCCCAGCATTTT	CASSWDRDQPQHF
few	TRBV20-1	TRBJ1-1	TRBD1	TGCAGTGCTACAGGACAGGGGGCGGAGGCTTTCTTT	CSATGQGAEAFF
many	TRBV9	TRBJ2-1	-	TGTGCCAGCAGCGTGCTGCCTGGTGGGACTTCTAACAATGAGCAGTTCTTC	CASSVLPGGTSNNEQFF
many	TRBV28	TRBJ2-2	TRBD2	TGTGCCAGCAGTTTTGGCGTGGGACTAGCGGGGGGTAACACCGGGGAGCTGTTTTTT	CASSFGVGLAGGNTGELFF
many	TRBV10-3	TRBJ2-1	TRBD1	TGTGCCATCAGTGGGGGACAGGGGGCGGTCAATGAGCAGTTCTTC	CAISGGQGAVNEQFF
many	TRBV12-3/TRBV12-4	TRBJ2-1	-	TGTGCCAGCAGTTCCACGACAGGCTCATACAATGAGCAGTTCTTC	CASSSTTGSYNEQFF
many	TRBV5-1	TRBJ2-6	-	TGCGCCAGCAGCGGGGGGTTCTCTGGGGCCAACGTCCTGACTTTC	CASSGGFSGANVLTF
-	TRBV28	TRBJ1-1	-	TGTGCCAGCAGTTTAAATCGCGGTGGCAGGGGGAACACTGAAGCTTTCTTT	CASSLNRGGRGNTEAFF
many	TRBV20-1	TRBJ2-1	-	TGCAGTGCTAGAGCTCCAGGGTTGTCTGAGCAGTTCTTC	CSARAPGLSEQFF
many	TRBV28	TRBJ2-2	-	TGTGCCAGCAGTTCTACAGGGTGGTCGGACACCGGGGAGCTGTTTTTT	CASSSTGWSDTGELFF
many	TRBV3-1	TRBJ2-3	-	TGTGCCAGCAGCCATCCATGGGGCGGGGCCTCAGATACGCAGTATTTT	CASSHPWGGASDTQYF